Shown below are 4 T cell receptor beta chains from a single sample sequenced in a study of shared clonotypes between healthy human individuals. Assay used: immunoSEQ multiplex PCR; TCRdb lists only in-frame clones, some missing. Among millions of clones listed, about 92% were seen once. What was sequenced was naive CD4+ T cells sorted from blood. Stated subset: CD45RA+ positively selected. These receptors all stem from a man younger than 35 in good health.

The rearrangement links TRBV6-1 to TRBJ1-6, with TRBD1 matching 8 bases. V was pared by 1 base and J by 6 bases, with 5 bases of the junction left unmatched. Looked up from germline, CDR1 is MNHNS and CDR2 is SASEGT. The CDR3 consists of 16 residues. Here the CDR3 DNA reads TGTGCCAGCAGTGAAGGGGACAGGCGCCGTAATTCACCCCTCCACTTT. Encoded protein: CASSEGDRRRNSPLHF.

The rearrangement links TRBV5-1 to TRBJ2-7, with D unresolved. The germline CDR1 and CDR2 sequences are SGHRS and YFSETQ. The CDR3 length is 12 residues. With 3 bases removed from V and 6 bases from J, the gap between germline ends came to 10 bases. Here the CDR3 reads CASSSIWGEQYF. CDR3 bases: TGCGCCAGCAGCTCGATATGGGGCGAGCAGTACTTC.

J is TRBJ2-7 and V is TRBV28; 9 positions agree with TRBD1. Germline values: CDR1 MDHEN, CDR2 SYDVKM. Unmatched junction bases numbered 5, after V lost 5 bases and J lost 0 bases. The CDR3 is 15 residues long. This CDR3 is CASSRQGGFSYEQYF. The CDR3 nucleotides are TGTGCCAGCAGTCGACAGGGGGGATTCTCCTACGAGCAGTACTTC.

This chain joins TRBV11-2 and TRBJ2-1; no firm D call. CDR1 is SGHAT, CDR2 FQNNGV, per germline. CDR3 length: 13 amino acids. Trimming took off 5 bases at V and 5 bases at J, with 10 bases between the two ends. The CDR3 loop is CASSIRRNNEQFF. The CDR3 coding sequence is TGTGCCAGCAGCATCCGACGGAACAATGAGCAGTTCTTC.